This TCR beta chain was captured by sequencing in a study of T cells in Graves' hyperthyroidism and ophthalmopathy. Across the study: Peripheral blood was drawn at first diagnosis, prior to all treatment.

This clonotype was counted many times. Its antigen is not known. Patients between 18 and 65 years old had hyperthyroidism, newly diagnosed and lasting under 2 months. Not enrolled were patients with uncontrolled infection, other autoimmune disease, pregnancy or lactation. General study points: The model's output predicted ophthalmopathy at a median of roughly 6 months prior to onset.

RNA transcripts gave rise to amplified TCR beta CDR3 regions. An initial round of RT-PCR targeting the TCR CDR3 relied on the HTBI primer set. TCRdb processed the multiplex PCR reads anew with MiXCR; each CDR3 protein has one entry. The sample contains 280,000 or so distinct CDR3 sequences, around 15% of which appear only once. Sequenced sample: blood. The source of this sequence is a woman between 45 and 60 years old with Graves' hyperthyroidism that later progressed to Graves' ophthalmopathy.

The CDR3 reads CASSPQTGTGNTIYF. CDR3 DNA: TGTGCCAGCTCACCACAGACAGGGACTGGAAACACCATATATTTT. This rearrangement joins TRBV18 to TRBJ1-3, with 7 positions matching TRBD1. CDR1 KGHSH and CDR2 LQKENI come from the germline V gene. The trim removed 1 base at V and 2 bases at J, leaving 2 bases unmatched. This CDR3 spans 15 amino acids.